This TCR beta chain was found in a study of CD8 T cells in Susac syndrome. RNA in amounts of roughly 0.5 to 1 ug was reverse transcribed with random hexamers. The TCR beta CDR3 was amplified by immunoSEQ multiplex PCR across 54 Vbeta, 13 Jbeta. Each CDR3 protein is one row after TCRdb ran MiXCR on the immunoSEQ multiplex PCR reads. This sample has a few hundred thousand distinct CDR3 sequences, with about 96% found just once. A word on this clonotype: Its matching antigen is unknown. Its ends do not fully match the called genes, so a read error is possible.

TCR beta sequences were obtained from blood CD8+ and CD4+ T cells. Negative isolation was used for CD8+ and CD4+ T cells, and FACS enrichment was applied to TEMRA cells. The germline gives CDR1 SSHAT, CDR2 FNYEAQ (reference sequence). The CDR3 covers 13 residues. Study results and limitations: It was acknowledged in the study that the number of individuals who were included in its TCR sequencing and HLA analysis was relatively small.

The material sequenced was CD4+ T cells from PBMCs. The receptor comes from a human donor with multiple sclerosis. This chain joins TRBV7-7 and TRBJ1-5; D gene unclear. The CDR3, as DNA: TGTGCTAGCAGCCATAGGGTAGGGCAGCCCCAGCATTTT. Residues: CASSHRVGQPQHF.